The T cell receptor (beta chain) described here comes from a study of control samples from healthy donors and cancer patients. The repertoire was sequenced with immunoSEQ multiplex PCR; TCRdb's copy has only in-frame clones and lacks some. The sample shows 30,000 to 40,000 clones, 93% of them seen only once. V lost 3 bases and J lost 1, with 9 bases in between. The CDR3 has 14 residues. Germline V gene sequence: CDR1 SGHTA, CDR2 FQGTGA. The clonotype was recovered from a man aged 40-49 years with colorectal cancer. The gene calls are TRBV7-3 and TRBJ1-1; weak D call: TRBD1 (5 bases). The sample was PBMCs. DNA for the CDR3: TGTGCCAGCAGCTTTTACGGGGGGAACACTGAAGCTTTCTTT. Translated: CASSFYGGNTEAFF.